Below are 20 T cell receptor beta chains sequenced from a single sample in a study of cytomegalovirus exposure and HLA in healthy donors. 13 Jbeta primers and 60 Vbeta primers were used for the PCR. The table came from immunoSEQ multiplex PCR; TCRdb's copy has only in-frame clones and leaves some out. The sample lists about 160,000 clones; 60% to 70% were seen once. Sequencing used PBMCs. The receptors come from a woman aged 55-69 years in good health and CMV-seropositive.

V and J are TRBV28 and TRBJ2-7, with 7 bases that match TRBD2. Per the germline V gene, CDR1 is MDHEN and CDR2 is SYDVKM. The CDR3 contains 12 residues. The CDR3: CGAGAVPYEQYF. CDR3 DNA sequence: TGTGGGGCGGGAGCGGTCCCCTACGAGCAGTACTTC.

The DNA of the CDR3 is TGCGCCAGCAGCAGACAGGGAGGCACTGAAGCTTTCTTT. Amino acid sequence: CASSRQGGTEAFF. The chain carries TRBV10-2 and TRBJ1-1, with TRBD1 matching over 7 bases. V shed 6 bases, J shed 4 bases, and the junction held 5 bases outside the gene matches. Germline V gives CDR1 WSHSY, CDR2 SAAADI. The CDR3 contains 13 residues.

CDR3 sequence: CASTPDSAKNIQYF. CDR3 nucleotides: TGTGCCAGCACCCCCGACTCAGCCAAAAACATTCAGTACTTC. The chain has TRBV28 and TRBJ2-4; D is unclear. The CDR3 loop spans 14 amino acids. From germline, CDR1 is MDHEN and CDR2 SYDVKM. V was shortened by 7 bases and J by 0 bases, with 10 bases between the two germline ends.

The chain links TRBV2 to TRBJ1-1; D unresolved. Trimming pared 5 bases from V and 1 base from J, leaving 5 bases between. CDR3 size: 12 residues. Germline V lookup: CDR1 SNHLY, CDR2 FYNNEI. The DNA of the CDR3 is TGTGCCAGCAGTCGGGAGAACACTGAAGCTTTCTTT. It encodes CASSRENTEAFF.

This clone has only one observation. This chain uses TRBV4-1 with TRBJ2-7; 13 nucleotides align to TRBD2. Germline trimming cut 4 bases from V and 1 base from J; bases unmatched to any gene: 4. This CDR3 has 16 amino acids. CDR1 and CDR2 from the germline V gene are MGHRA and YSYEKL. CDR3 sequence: CASSLGTSGMSYEQYF. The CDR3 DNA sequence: TGCGCCAGCAGCCTTGGGACTAGCGGGATGTCCTACGAGCAGTACTTC.

The CDR3 spells CASSKVTRRFSNEKLFF. Written as DNA, the CDR3 is TGTGCCAGCAGCAAAGTTACTCGCAGGTTTTCCAATGAAAAACTGTTTTTT. The chain has TRBV21-1 and TRBJ1-4; the table gives TRBD1 as D, unverified against the DNA. TRBV21-1 is an annotated pseudogene. The CDR3 length is 17 residues.

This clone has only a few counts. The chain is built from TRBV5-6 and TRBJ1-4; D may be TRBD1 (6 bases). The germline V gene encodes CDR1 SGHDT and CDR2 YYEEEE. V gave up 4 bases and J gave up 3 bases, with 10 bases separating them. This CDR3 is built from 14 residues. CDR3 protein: CASSQDSPNEKLFF. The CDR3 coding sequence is TGTGCCAGCAGCCAGGACAGTCCTAATGAAAAACTGTTTTTT.

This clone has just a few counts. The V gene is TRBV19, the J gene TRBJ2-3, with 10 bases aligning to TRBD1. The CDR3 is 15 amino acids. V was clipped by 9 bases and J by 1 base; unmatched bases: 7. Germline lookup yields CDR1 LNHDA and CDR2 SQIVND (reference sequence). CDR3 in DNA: TGTGCCAGCCGGGACAGGGGAGTAGGCACAGATACGCAGTATTTT. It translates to CASRDRGVGTDTQYF. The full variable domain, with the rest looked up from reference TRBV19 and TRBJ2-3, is DGGITQSPKYLFRKEGQNVTLSCEQNLNHDAMYWYRQDPGQGLRLIYYSQIVNDFQKGDIAEGYSVSREKKESFPLTVTSAQKNPTAFYLCASRDRGVGTDTQYFGPGTRLTVL.

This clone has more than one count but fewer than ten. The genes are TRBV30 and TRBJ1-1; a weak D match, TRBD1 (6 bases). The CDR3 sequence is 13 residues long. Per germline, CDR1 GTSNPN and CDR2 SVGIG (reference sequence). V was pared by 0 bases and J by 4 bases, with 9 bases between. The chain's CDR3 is CAWSVEGGTEAFF. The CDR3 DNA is TGTGCCTGGAGTGTGGAAGGGGGCACTGAAGCTTTCTTT. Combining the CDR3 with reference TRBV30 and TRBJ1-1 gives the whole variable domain SQTIHQWPATLVQPVGSPLSLECTVEGTSNPNLYWYRQAAGRGLQLLFYSVGIGQISSEVPQNLSASRPQDRQFILSSKKLLLSDSGFYLCAWSVEGGTEAFFGQGTRLTVV.

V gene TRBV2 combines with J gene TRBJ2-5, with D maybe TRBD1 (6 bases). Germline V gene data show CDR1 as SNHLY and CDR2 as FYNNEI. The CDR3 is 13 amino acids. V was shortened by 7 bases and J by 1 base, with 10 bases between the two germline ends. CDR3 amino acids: CASTGQFQETQYF. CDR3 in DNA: TGTGCCAGCACCGGACAGTTCCAAGAGACCCAGTACTTC.

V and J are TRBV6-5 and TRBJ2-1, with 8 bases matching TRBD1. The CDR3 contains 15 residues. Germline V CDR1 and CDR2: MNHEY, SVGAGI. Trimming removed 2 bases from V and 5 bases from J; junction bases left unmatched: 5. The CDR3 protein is CASSYGAGGNNEQFF. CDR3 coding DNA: TGTGCCAGCAGTTACGGGGCAGGGGGCAACAATGAGCAGTTCTTC.

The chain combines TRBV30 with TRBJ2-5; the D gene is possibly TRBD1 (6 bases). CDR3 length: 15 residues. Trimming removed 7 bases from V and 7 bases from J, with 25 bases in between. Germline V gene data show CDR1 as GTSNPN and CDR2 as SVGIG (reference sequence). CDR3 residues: CASYRVLSFRGTQYF. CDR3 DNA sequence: TGTGCCTCCTACAGGGTGCTCAGTTTCCGGGGGACCCAGTACTTC. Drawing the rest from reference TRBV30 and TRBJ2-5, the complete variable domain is SQTIHQWPATLVQPVGSPLSLECTVEGTSNPNLYWYRQAAGRGLQLLFYSVGIGQISSEVPQNLSASRPQDRQFILSSKKLLLSDSGFYLCASYRVLSFRGTQYFGPGTRLLVL.

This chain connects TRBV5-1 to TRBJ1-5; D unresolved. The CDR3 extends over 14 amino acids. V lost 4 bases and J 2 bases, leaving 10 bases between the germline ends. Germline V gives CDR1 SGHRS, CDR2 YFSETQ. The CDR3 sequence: CASSPDTGNQPQHF. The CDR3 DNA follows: TGCGCCAGCAGCCCCGACACTGGCAATCAGCCCCAGCATTTT. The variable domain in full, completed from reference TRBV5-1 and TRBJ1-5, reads KAGVTQTPRYLIKTRGQQVTLSCSPISGHRSVSWYQQTPGQGLQFLFEYFSETQRNKGNFPGRFSGRQFSNSRSEMNVSTLELGDSALYLCASSPDTGNQPQHFGDGTRLSIL.

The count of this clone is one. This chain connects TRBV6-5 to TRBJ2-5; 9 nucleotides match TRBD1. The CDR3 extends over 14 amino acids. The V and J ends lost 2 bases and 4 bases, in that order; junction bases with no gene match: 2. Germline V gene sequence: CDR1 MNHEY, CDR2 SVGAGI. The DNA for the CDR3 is TGTGCCAGCAGTTACGGGACAGGGTTAGAGACCCAGTACTTC. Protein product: CASSYGTGLETQYF.

The CDR3 reads CASSLDRANTEAFF. In nucleotides, the CDR3 is TGTGCCAGCAGCCTTGACAGGGCGAACACTGAAGCTTTCTTT. The gene calls are TRBV5-4 and TRBJ1-1; 7 bases are a match to TRBD1. Germline assignment: CDR1 SGHNT and CDR2 YYREEE (reference sequence). The V gene end was trimmed by 4 bases and the J gene end by 1 base; junction bases not matched to a gene: 4. The CDR3 length is 14 residues.

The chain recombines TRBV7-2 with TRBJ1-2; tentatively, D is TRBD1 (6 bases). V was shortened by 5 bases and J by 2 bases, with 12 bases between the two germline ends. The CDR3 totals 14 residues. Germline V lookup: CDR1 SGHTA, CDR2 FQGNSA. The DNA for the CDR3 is TGTGCCAGCAGCCGACCCCAGGGGAACTATGGCTACACCTTC. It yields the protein CASSRPQGNYGYTF.

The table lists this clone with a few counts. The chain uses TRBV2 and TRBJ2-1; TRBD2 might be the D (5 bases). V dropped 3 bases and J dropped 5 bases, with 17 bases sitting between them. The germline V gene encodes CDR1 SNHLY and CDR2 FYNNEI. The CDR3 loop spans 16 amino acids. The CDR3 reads CASSDVREQFDNEQFF. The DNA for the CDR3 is TGTGCCAGCAGTGATGTGAGGGAACAGTTTGACAATGAGCAGTTCTTC.

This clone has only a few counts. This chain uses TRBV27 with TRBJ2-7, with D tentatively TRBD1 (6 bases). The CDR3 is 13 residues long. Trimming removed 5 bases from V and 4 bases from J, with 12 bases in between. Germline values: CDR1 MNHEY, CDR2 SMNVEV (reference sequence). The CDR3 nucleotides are TGTGCCAGCAGTACCTCGACAGGATACGAGCAGTACTTC. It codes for CASSTSTGYEQYF.

The CDR3 protein is CASTPGQEYQPQHF. The DNA of the CDR3 is TGTGCCAGCACACCGGGACAGGAGTACCAGCCCCAGCATTTT. The chain uses TRBV28 and TRBJ1-5, with 8 bases aligning to TRBD1. From germline, CDR1 is MDHEN and CDR2 SYDVKM. V lost 7 bases to trimming and J lost 7 bases; unmatched junction nucleotides: 9. The CDR3 contains 14 residues.

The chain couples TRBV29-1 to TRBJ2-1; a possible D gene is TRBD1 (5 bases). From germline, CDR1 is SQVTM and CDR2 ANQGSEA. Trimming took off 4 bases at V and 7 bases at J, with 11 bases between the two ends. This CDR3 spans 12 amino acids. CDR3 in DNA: TGCAGCGTTGGCAGGGTGGGGAATGAGCAGTTCTTC. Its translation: CSVGRVGNEQFF.